This T cell receptor beta chain came from a study of long-term antiretroviral therapy in people with HIV. Whole-study context: The study's earliest collections predate the 2015 immediate-ART recommendation by about a decade. Study-level findings and limits: The study collected no data on ART adherence, viral resistance or therapy changes. Across all time points, the repertoire was dominated by clones that expanded before ART.

Per the germline V gene, CDR1 is MGHRA and CDR2 is YSYEKL. Deletions cut 1 base from V and 4 bases from J, with 13 bases between. The CDR3 runs to 16 residues. They ran version v3.0 of the immunoSEQ assay at survey level. The table came from immunoSEQ multiplex PCR; TCRdb's copy has only in-frame clones and leaves some out. The sample consists of over 25,000 clones, approximately 96% of them appearing once. Concerning this clone: Its antigen is not identified.

The chain combines TRBV4-1 with TRBJ1-4; D not resolved. This receptor was identified in a man in his thirties or forties with HIV. The source was unsorted PBMCs, collected around 6.6 years after starting antiretroviral therapy. CDR3 region: CASSQVRPDINEKLFF. In DNA form, the CDR3 reads TGCGCCAGCAGCCAAGTCCGGCCAGACATTAATGAAAAACTGTTTTTT.